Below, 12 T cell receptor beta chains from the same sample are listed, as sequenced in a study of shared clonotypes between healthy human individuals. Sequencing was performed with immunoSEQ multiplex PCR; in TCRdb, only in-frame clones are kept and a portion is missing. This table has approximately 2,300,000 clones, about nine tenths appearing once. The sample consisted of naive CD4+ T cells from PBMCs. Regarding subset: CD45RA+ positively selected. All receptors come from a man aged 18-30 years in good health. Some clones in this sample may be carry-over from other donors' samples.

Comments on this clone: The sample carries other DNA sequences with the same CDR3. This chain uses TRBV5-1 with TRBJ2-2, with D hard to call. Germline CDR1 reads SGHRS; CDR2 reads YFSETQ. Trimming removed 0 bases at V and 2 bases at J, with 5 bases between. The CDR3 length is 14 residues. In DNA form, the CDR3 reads TGCGCCAGCAGCTTGGTCCTAAACACCGGGGAGCTGTTTTTT. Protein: CASSLVLNTGELFF.

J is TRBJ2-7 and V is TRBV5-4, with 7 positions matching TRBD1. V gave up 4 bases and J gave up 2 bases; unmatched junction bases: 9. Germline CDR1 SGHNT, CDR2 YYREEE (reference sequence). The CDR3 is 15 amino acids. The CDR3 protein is CASSPTGSSPYEQYF. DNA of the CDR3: TGTGCCAGCAGCCCGACAGGGTCTAGCCCCTACGAGCAGTACTTC.

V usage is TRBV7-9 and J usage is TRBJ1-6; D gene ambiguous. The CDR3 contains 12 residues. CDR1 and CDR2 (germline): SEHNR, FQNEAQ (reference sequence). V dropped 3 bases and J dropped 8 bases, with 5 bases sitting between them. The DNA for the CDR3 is TGTGCCAGCAGCTTCCAGGATTCACCCCTCCACTTT. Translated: CASSFQDSPLHF.

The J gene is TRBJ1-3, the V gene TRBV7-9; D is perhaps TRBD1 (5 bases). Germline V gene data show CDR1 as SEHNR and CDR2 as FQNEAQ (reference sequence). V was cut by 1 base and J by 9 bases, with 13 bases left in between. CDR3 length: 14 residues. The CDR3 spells CASSLVARAGTIYF. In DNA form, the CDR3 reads TGTGCCAGCAGCTTAGTCGCCAGGGCCGGCACCATATATTTT.

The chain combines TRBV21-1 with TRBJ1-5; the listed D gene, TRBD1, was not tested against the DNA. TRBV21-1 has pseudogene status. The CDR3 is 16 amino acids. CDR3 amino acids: CASSKGAGQDNQPQHF. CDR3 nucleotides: TGTGCCAGCAGCAAAGGGGCGGGACAGGACAATCAGCCCCAGCATTTT.

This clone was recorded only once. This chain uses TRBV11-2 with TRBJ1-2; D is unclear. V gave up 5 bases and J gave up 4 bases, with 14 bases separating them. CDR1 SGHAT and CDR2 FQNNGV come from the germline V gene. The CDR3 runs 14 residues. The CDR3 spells CASSARLTSYGYTF. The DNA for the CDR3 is TGTGCCAGCAGCGCCCGGTTAACGAGCTATGGCTACACCTTC.

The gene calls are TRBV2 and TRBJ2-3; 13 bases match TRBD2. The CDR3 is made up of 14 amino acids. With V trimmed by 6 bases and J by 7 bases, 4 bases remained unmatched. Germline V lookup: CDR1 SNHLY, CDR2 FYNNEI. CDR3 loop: CASRWTSGSYTQYF. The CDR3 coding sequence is TGTGCCAGCAGATGGACTAGCGGGAGTTATACGCAGTATTTT.

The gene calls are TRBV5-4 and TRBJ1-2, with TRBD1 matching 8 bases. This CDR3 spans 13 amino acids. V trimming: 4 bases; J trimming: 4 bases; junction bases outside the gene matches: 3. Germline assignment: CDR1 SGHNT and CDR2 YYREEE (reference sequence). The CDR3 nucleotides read TGTGCCAGCAGCCAAGACAGGGGCTATGGCTACACCTTC. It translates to CASSQDRGYGYTF.

CDR3 DNA sequence: TGTGCCAGCAGTCGACAGGGGGCTACACTCTCCTACGAGCAGTACTTC. Translation gives CASSRQGATLSYEQYF. The rearrangement uses TRBV28 and TRBJ2-7; 10 bases are a match to TRBD1. The junction had 7 bases not matched to a gene; V was cut back by 5 bases and J by 0 bases. This CDR3 comprises 16 residues. Germline CDR1 and CDR2: MDHEN and SYDVKM.

DNA of the CDR3: TGCGCCAGCAGCTTAGGCCTCCACTCCTACAATGAGCAGTTCTTC. Translation gives CASSLGLHSYNEQFF. The chain employs TRBV5-1 and TRBJ2-1; no clear D. The germline CDR1 and CDR2 sequences are SGHRS and YFSETQ. V lost 2 bases to trimming and J lost 0 bases, with 9 bases between them. The CDR3 is 15 amino acids.

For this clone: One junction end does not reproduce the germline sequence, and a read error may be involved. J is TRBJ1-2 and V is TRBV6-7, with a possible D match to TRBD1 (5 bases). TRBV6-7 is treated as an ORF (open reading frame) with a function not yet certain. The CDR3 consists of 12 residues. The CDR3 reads CASSLRDSGRGF. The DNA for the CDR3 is TGTGCCAGCAGTTTACGGGACTCAGGTAGGGGCTTC.

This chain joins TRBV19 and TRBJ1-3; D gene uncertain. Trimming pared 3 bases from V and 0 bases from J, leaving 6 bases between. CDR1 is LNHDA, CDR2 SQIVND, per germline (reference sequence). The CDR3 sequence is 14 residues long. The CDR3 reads CASSIVGSGNTIYF. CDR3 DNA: TGTGCCAGTAGTATCGTGGGCTCTGGAAACACCATATATTTT.